The 5 T cell receptor beta chains below come from one sample, sequenced in a study of cytomegalovirus exposure and HLA in healthy donors. Vbeta (60) and Jbeta (13) primers were used in the PCR. Sequencing used immunoSEQ multiplex PCR; TCRdb keeps in-frame clones, though not all of them. The table records about 140,000 clones, roughly 81% of them present only once. Sequenced sample: PBMCs. The receptors were gathered from a female donor in good health and CMV-seronegative.

CDR3 coding DNA: TGTGCCAGCAGTTTTGAGGGGGCCTCTAATGAAAAACTGTTTTTT. It encodes CASSFEGASNEKLFF. This rearrangement joins TRBV28 to TRBJ1-4; 7 bases align to TRBD1. This CDR3 has 15 residues. Germline CDR1 reads MDHEN; CDR2 reads SYDVKM. The V segment lost 3 bases and the J segment 3 bases; nucleotides outside the gene matches: 4. The entire variable domain, with the rest obtained from reference TRBV28 and TRBJ1-4, is as follows: DVKVTQSSRYLVKRTGEKVFLECVQDMDHENMFWYRQDPGLGLRLIYFSYDVKMKEKGDIPEGYSVSREKKERFSLILESASTNQTSMYLCASSFEGASNEKLFFGSGTQLSVL.

The chain is built from TRBV27 and TRBJ1-1; D uncertain. Trimming removed 4 bases from V and 6 bases from J, with 15 bases in between. The CDR3 runs 14 residues. Germline assignment: CDR1 MNHEY and CDR2 SMNVEV (reference sequence). In nucleotides, the CDR3 is TGTGCCAGCAGTTCACAGCTCCGAGGGTCTGAAGCTTTCTTT. It is translated as CASSSQLRGSEAFF.

The chain has TRBV7-3 and TRBJ2-3, with 7 bases matching TRBD2. V was pared by 5 bases and J by 4 bases, with 12 bases of the junction left unmatched. The germline gives CDR1 SGHTA, CDR2 FQGTGA. The length of the CDR3 is 16 residues. CDR3 region: CASSLTAGAGPDTQYF. The CDR3 region has the DNA TGTGCCAGCAGCCTTACGGCGGGAGCGGGCCCAGATACGCAGTATTTT.

The rearrangement uses TRBV28 and TRBJ2-6, with TRBD1 matching 7 bases. There are 16 residues in the CDR3. The germline V gene encodes CDR1 MDHEN and CDR2 SYDVKM. Trimming removed 2 bases from V and 4 bases from J; junction bases left unmatched: 5. The CDR3 nucleotides are TGTGCCAGCAGTTTAACAGGGGAGCCCGGGGCCAACGTCCTGACTTTC. Residues: CASSLTGEPGANVLTF.

This clone was seen a handful of times. The chain joins TRBV10-3 to TRBJ1-1, with unresolved D. The CDR3 consists of 13 residues. Trimming shortened V by 0 bases and J by 8 bases, and 10 bases separated the two germline ends. Germline-derived CDR1 and CDR2 are ENHRY and SYGVKD. The CDR3 is CAISESRSEEAFF. As DNA, the CDR3 is TGTGCCATCAGTGAGTCGAGGTCGGAGGAAGCTTTCTTT.